This TCR beta chain was found in a study of T cell responses to AZD1222 COVID-19 vaccine. Whole-study results and caveats: Recipients of AZD1222 seropositive at baseline numbered only 5 or 6. Clonal diversity may have been underestimated in mostly white British donors.

Details on this clone: Antigen unknown.

The table came from immunoSEQ multiplex PCR; TCRdb's copy has only in-frame clones and leaves some out. The sample lists under 150,000 clones, roughly nine tenths occurring once. The CDR3 consists of 15 residues. Germline V gene data show CDR1 as KGHSH and CDR2 as LQKENI. V gave up 0 bases and J gave up 1 base, with 8 bases separating them. This receptor was obtained from an adult who received the AZD1222 COVID-19 vaccine. This chain connects TRBV18 to TRBJ2-3; D possibly corresponds to TRBD1 (5 bases). The starting material was peripheral blood, obtained 28 days after the second AZD1222 dose. The CDR3 protein is CASSPPGPGTDTQYF. CDR3 DNA: TGTGCCAGCTCACCACCGGGGCCAGGCACAGATACGCAGTATTTT.